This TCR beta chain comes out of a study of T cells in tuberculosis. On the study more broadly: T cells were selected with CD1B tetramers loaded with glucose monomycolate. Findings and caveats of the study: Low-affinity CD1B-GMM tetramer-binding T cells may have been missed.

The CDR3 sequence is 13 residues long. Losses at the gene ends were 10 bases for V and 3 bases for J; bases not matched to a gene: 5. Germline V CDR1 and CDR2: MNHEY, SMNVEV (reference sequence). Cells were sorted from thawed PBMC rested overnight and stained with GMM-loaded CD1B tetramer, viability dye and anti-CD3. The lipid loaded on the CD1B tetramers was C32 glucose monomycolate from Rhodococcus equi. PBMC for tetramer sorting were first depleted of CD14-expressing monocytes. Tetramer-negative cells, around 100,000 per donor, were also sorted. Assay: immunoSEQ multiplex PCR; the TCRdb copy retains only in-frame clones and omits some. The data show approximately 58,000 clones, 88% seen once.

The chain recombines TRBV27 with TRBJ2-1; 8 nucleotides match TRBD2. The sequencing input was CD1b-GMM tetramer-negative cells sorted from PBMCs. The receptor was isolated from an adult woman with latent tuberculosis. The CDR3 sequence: CATAGGGYNEQFF. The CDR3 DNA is TGTGCCACCGCGGGGGGAGGCTACAATGAGCAGTTCTTC.